This TCR beta chain was documented in a study of control samples from healthy donors and cancer patients. The CDR3 loop spans 16 amino acids. Germline V gives CDR1 SEHNR, CDR2 FQNEAQ (reference sequence). V lost 3 bases and J lost 3, with 18 bases in between. The assay was immunoSEQ multiplex PCR, and TCRdb's table has in-frame clones only and misses some. The table shows approximately 150,000 clones, with 80% to 95% occurring only once. V is TRBV7-9 and J is TRBJ2-7, with D possibly matching TRBD1 (5 bases). The source is a young man in good health. The sample taken for sequencing was blood. The CDR3 protein is CASSLGQGVKNYEQYF. CDR3 coding DNA: TGTGCCAGCAGCTTGGGGCAGGGTGTTAAAAACTACGAGCAGTACTTC.